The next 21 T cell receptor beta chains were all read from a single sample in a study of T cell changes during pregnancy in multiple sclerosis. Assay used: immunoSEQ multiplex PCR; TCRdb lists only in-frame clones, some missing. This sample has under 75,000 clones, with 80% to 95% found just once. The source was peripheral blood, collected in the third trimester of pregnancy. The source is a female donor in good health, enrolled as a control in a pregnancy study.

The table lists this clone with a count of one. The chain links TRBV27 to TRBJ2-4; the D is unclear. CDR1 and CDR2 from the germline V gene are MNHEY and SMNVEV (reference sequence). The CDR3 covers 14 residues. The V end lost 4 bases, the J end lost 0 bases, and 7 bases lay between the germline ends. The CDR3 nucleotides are TGTGCCAGCAGTTCCCTACTAGCCAAAAACATTCAGTACTTC. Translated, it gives CASSSLLAKNIQYF.

CDR3 DNA sequence: TGCGCCAGCAGCTTATACACGGGTACAGATACGCAGTATTTT. Its translation: CASSLYTGTDTQYF. The chain recombines TRBV5-1 with TRBJ2-3; no definite D call. V was cut by 2 bases and J by 3 bases, with 10 bases left in between. This CDR3 contains 14 residues. CDR1 is SGHRS, CDR2 YFSETQ, per germline. Based on the CDR3 plus reference TRBV5-1 and TRBJ2-3, the full variable domain is KAGVTQTPRYLIKTRGQQVTLSCSPISGHRSVSWYQQTPGQGLQFLFEYFSETQRNKGNFPGRFSGRQFSNSRSEMNVSTLELGDSALYLCASSLYTGTDTQYFGPGTRLTVL.

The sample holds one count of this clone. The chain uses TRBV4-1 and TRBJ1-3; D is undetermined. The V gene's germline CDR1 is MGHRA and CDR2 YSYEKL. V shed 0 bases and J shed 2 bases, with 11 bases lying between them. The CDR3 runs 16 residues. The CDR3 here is CASSQDDGKAGNTIYF. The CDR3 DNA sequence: TGCGCCAGCAGCCAAGATGACGGGAAAGCTGGAAACACCATATATTTT.

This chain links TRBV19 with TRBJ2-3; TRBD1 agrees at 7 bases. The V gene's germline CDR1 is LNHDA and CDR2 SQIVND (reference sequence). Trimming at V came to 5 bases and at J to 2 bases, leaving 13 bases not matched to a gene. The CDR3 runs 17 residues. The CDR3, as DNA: TGTGCCAGTAGTTTTGGAGGCGAAGGGGGCAACACAGATACGCAGTATTTT. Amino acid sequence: CASSFGGEGGNTDTQYF.

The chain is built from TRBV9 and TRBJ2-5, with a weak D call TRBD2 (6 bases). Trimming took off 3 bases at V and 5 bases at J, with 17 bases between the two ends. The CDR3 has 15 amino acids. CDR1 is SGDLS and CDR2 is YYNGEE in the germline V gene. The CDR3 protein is CASSAGGLGGETQYF. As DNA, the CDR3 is TGTGCCAGCAGCGCCGGAGGACTCGGAGGGGAGACCCAGTACTTC.

This CDR3 is CASSVGGGLAGVPGHEQFF. DNA of the CDR3: TGTGCCAGCAGCGTAGGGGGGGGGCTAGCGGGAGTTCCGGGCCATGAGCAGTTCTTC. The V and J genes are TRBV9 and TRBJ2-1; TRBD2 matches 10 bases. Germline V gene sequence: CDR1 SGDLS, CDR2 YYNGEE. The CDR3 is 19 amino acids. Trimming at V came to 0 bases and at J to 8 bases, leaving 17 bases not matched to a gene.

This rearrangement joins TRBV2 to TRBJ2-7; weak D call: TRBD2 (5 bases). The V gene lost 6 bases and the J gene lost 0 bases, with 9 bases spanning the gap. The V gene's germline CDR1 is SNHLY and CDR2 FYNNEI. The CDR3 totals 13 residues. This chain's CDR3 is CASRPGSSYEQYF. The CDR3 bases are TGTGCCAGCAGGCCGGGAAGCTCCTACGAGCAGTACTTC.

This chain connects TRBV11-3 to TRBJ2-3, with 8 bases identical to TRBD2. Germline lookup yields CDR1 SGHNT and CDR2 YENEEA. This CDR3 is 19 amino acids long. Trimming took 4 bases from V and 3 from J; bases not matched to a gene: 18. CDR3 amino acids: CASSSRGGAGGEPTDTQYF. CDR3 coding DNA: TGTGCCAGCAGCTCCCGGGGGGGCGCCGGCGGAGAACCTACAGATACGCAGTATTTT.

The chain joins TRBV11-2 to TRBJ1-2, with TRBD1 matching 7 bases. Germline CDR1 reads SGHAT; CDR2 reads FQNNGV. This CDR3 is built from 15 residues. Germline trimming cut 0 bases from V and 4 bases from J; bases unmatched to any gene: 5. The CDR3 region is CASSLDTGVGYGYTF. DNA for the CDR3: TGTGCCAGCAGCTTAGATACAGGGGTGGGCTATGGCTACACCTTC.

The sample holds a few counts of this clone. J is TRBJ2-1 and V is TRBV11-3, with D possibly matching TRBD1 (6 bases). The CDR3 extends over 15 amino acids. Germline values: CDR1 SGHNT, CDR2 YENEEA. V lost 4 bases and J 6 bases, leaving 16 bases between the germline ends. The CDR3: CASSSTGLGGNEQFF. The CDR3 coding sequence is TGTGCCAGCAGCTCCACAGGGCTTGGAGGCAATGAGCAGTTCTTC.

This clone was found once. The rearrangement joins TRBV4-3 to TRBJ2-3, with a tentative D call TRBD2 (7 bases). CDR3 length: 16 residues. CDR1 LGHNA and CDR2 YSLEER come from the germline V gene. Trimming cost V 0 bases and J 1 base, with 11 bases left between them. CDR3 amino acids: CASSQDGGLGTDTQYF. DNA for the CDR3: TGCGCCAGCAGCCAAGACGGGGGGCTCGGCACAGATACGCAGTATTTT.

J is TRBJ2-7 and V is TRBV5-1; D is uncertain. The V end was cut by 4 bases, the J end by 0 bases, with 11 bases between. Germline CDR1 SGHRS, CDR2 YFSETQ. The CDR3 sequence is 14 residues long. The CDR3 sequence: CASSIEVRSYEQYF. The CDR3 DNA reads TGCGCCAGCAGCATAGAAGTCCGCTCCTACGAGCAGTACTTC.

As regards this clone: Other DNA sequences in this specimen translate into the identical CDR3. This chain's CDR3 is CATSRETGGYGYTF. The CDR3, as DNA: TGTGCCACCAGCAGAGAAACCGGGGGCTATGGCTACACCTTC. V gene TRBV15 combines with J gene TRBJ1-2; D might be TRBD1 (5 bases). CDR3 length: 14 amino acids. Trimming took off 0 bases at V and 4 bases at J, with 9 bases between the two ends. CDR1 is LNHNV and CDR2 is YYDKDF in the germline V gene (reference sequence). The variable domain in full, with the rest retrieved from reference TRBV15 and TRBJ1-2, is DAMVIQNPRYQVTQFGKPVTLSCSQTLNHNVMYWYQQKSSQAPKLLFHYYDKDFNNEADTPDNFQSRRPNTSFCFLDIRSPGLGDTAMYLCATSRETGGYGYTFGSGTRLTVV.

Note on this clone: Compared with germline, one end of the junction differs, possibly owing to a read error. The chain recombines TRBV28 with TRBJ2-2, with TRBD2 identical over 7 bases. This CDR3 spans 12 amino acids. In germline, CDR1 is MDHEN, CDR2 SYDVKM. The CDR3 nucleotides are TGCGGGGGAGGGACGAACACCGGGGAGCTGTTTTTT. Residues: CGGGTNTGELFF.

In DNA, the CDR3 is TGTGCCACCGCGGCAGCTGCGAACACCGGGGAGCTGTTTTTT. Amino acids: CATAAAANTGELFF. The chain carries TRBV7-2 and TRBJ2-2; no clear D gene. Germline V gene data show CDR1 as SGHTA and CDR2 as FQGNSA. V was cut by 10 bases and J by 0 bases, with 12 bases left in between. This CDR3 spans 14 amino acids.

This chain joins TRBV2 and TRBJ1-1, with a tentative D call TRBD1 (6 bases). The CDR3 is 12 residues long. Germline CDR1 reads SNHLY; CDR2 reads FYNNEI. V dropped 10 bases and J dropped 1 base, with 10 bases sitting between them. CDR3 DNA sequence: TGTGCCACCGGGACACAGAACACTGAAGCTTTCTTT. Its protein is CATGTQNTEAFF.

This CDR3 is CASSQGLAGAYNEQFF. Written as DNA, the CDR3 is TGTGCCAGCAGCCAAGGTCTAGCGGGGGCCTACAATGAGCAGTTCTTC. The genes are TRBV4-2 and TRBJ2-1, with 10 bases lining up with TRBD2. Per the germline V gene, CDR1 is LGHNA and CDR2 is YNFKEQ. There are 16 residues in the CDR3. The V gene end was trimmed by 1 base and the J gene end by 2 bases; junction bases not matched to a gene: 2.

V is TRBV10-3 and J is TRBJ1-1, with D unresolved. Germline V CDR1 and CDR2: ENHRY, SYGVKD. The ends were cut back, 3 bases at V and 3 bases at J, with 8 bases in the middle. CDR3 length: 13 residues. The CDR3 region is CAISDTGDTEAFF. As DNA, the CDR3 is TGTGCCATCAGTGACACCGGGGACACTGAAGCTTTCTTT.

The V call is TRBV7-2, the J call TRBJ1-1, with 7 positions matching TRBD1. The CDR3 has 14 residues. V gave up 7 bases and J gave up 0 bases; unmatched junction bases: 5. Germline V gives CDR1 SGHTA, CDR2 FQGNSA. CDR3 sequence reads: CASTMDRLNTEAFF. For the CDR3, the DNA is TGTGCCAGCACCATGGACAGGTTGAACACTGAAGCTTTCTTT. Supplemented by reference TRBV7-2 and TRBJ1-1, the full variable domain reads GAGVSQSPSNKVTEKGKDVELRCDPISGHTALYWYRQSLGQGLEFLIYFQGNSAPDKSGLPSDRFSAERTGGSVSTLTIQRTQQEDSAVYLCASTMDRLNTEAFFGQGTRLTVV.

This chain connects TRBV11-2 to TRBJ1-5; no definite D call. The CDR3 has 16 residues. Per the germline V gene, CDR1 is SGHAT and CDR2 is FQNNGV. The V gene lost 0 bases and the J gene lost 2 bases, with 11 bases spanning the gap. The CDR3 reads CASSLEGQLGNQPQHF. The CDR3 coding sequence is TGTGCCAGCAGCTTAGAGGGCCAGTTGGGCAATCAGCCCCAGCATTTT.

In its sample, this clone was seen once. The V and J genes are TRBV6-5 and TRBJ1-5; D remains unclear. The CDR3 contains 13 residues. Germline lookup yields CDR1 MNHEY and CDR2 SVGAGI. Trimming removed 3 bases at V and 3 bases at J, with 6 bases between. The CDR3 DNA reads TGTGCCAGCAGTTATGGCCCCAATCAGCCCCAGCATTTT. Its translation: CASSYGPNQPQHF.